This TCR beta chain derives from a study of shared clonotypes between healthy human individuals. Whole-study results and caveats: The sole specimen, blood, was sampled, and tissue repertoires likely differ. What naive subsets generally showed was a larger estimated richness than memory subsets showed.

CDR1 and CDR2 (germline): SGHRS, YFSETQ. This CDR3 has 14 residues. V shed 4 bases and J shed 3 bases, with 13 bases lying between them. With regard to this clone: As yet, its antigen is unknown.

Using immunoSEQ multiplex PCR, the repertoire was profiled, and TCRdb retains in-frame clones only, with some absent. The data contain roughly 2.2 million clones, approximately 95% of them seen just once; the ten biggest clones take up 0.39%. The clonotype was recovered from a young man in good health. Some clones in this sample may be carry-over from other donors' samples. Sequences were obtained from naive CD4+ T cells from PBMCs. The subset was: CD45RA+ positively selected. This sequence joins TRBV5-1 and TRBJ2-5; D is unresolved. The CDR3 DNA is TGCGCCAGCAGCGGAACTACACCTAAAGAGACCCAGTACTTC. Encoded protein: CASSGTTPKETQYF.